Below are 17 T cell receptor beta chains sequenced from a single sample in a study of cytomegalovirus exposure and HLA in healthy donors. TCRdb's copy holds only in-frame clones and misses some; the assay was immunoSEQ multiplex PCR. This repertoire shows roughly 150,000 clones, approximately 86% found once; its top ten account for approximately 2.1%. Sequenced input: PBMCs. The receptor source for this set is a woman aged 18-29 years in good health and CMV-seronegative.

This clone was recorded a few times. The chain combines TRBV19 with TRBJ2-1; 10 bases align to TRBD1. Losses at the gene ends were 7 bases for V and 6 bases for J; bases not matched to a gene: 9. Germline V gene lookup returns CDR1 LNHDA and CDR2 SQIVND (reference sequence). This CDR3 has 15 amino acids. The CDR3 coding sequence is TGTGCCAGTAAGCTCGGGACAGGGGTTCTCAATGAGCAGTTCTTC. This translates into CASKLGTGVLNEQFF.

The V and J genes are TRBV9 and TRBJ1-2; D is possibly TRBD1 (6 bases). The germline V and J ends were trimmed by 1 base and 4 bases, with 17 bases remaining between them. Germline CDR1 reads SGDLS; CDR2 reads YYNGEE. This CDR3 contains 16 residues. DNA of the CDR3: TGTGCCAGCAGCGTACAACTCAGGGGATCTAGCTATGGCTACACCTTC. Translated, it gives CASSVQLRGSSYGYTF.

The chain is built from TRBV2 and TRBJ2-5; D remains unclear. The CDR3 is made up of 15 amino acids. Trimming cost V 3 bases and J 4 bases, with 15 bases left between them. Germline lookup yields CDR1 SNHLY and CDR2 FYNNEI. The CDR3 sequence is CASSDIRVRIETQYF. The CDR3 nucleotides are TGTGCCAGCAGTGATATCCGGGTTAGAATAGAGACCCAGTACTTC.

The chain employs TRBV27 and TRBJ2-1, with a possible D match to TRBD1 (6 bases). This CDR3 is built from 14 residues. Germline loops: CDR1 MNHEY, CDR2 SMNVEV (reference sequence). V gave up 5 bases and J gave up 9 bases, with 17 bases separating them. The CDR3 spells CASSPSDRPSEQFF. CDR3 nucleotides: TGTGCCAGCAGTCCTTCCGACAGGCCCAGTGAGCAGTTCTTC.

This clone occurred a few times. The chain employs TRBV6-4 and TRBJ2-2; weak D call: TRBD1 (6 bases). The V gene lost 3 bases and the J gene lost 2 bases, with 13 bases spanning the gap. The CDR3 loop spans 16 amino acids. Germline assignment: CDR1 MRHNA and CDR2 SNTAGT. DNA of the CDR3: TGTGCCAGCAGTGAGTCCTCAGGGGACAACACCGGGGAGCTGTTTTTT. Translation: CASSESSGDNTGELFF.

V is TRBV7-6 and J is TRBJ1-1; D unclear. V was cut by 0 bases and J by 6 bases, with 11 bases left in between. The CDR3 consists of 14 residues. CDR1 SGHVS and CDR2 FNYEAQ come from the germline V gene. CDR3 loop: CASSLASGLAEAFF. In DNA, the CDR3 is TGTGCCAGCAGCTTAGCGTCTGGACTGGCTGAAGCTTTCTTT. Together with reference TRBV7-6 and TRBJ1-1, the CDR3 gives the full variable domain: GAGVSQSPRYKVTKRGQDVALRCDPISGHVSLYWYRQALGQGPEFLTYFNYEAQQDKSGLPNDRFSAERPEGSISTLTIQRTEQRDSAMYRCASSLASGLAEAFFGQGTRLTVV.

The chain is built from TRBV5-1 and TRBJ2-5; 7 bases match TRBD2. The CDR3 sequence is 15 residues long. CDR1 is SGHRS and CDR2 is YFSETQ in the germline V gene. Trimming at V came to 10 bases and at J to 1 base, leaving 13 bases not matched to a gene. This CDR3 is CAGRRGAGRQETQYF. The CDR3 nucleotides are TGCGCCGGACGCCGAGGAGCGGGGCGCCAAGAGACCCAGTACTTC.

V and J are TRBV4-3 and TRBJ1-2, with 8 positions matching TRBD1. Germline-derived CDR1 and CDR2 are LGHNA and YSLEER. The CDR3 has 17 residues. V was clipped by 0 bases and J by 8 bases; unmatched bases: 14. CDR3 DNA: TGCGCCAGCAGCCAAGATTCGCGGGGCAGGGGGCTAAGGGGCTACACCTTC. This sequence encodes CASSQDSRGRGLRGYTF.

The V gene is TRBV7-2, the J gene TRBJ1-5; tentative D call: TRBD1 (5 bases). The germline V and J ends were trimmed by 1 base and 5 bases, with 12 bases remaining between them. The germline V gene has CDR1 SGHTA and CDR2 FQGNSA. The CDR3 loop spans 15 amino acids. CDR3 sequence reads: CASSLDRAGYQPQHF. The CDR3 coding sequence is TGTGCCAGCAGCTTAGATAGAGCAGGGTATCAGCCCCAGCATTTT.

The chain couples TRBV5-1 to TRBJ2-1, with D possibly TRBD2 on 6 matching bases. There are 17 residues in the CDR3. Deletions cut 4 bases from V and 1 base from J, with 18 bases between. Germline loops: CDR1 SGHRS, CDR2 YFSETQ. CDR3 sequence reads: CASSLRDSTASYNEQFF. The DNA of the CDR3 is TGCGCCAGCAGCCTACGGGACTCCACGGCTTCCTACAATGAGCAGTTCTTC. The full variable domain, rest sourced from reference TRBV5-1 and TRBJ2-1, is KAGVTQTPRYLIKTRGQQVTLSCSPISGHRSVSWYQQTPGQGLQFLFEYFSETQRNKGNFPGRFSGRQFSNSRSEMNVSTLELGDSALYLCASSLRDSTASYNEQFFGPGTRLTVL.

This chain connects TRBV15 to TRBJ1-5; D remains unclear. V was pared by 5 bases and J by 0 bases, with 17 bases between. The CDR3 totals 17 residues. CDR1 is LNHNV and CDR2 is YYDKDF in the germline V gene (reference sequence). The CDR3 sequence is CATSSLPVGDSNQPQHF. CDR3 in DNA: TGTGCCACCAGCTCCCTACCCGTGGGAGATAGCAATCAGCCCCAGCATTTT.

This chain uses TRBV5-4 with TRBJ2-1; D may be TRBD1 (5 bases). This CDR3 is built from 17 residues. Trimming took 2 bases from V and 6 from J, leaving 21 bases between them. Germline CDR1 is SGHNT and CDR2 is YYREEE (reference sequence). In nucleotides, the CDR3 is TGTGCCAGCAGCTTTCTAGGTGGGCAGGGATGGGGCAATGAGCAGTTCTTC. This encodes CASSFLGGQGWGNEQFF.

The rearrangement uses TRBV14 and TRBJ2-3; 8 nucleotides line up with TRBD1. V lost 0 bases and J lost 0; bases outside the gene matches: 8. CDR3 length: 18 amino acids. Germline V gives CDR1 SGHDN, CDR2 FVKESK. CDR3 sequence: CASSQELRTGISTDTQYF. The CDR3 region has the DNA TGTGCCAGCAGCCAAGAGCTCCGGACAGGGATCAGCACAGATACGCAGTATTTT.

The rearrangement links TRBV29-1 to TRBJ2-2; D gene uncertain. The length of the CDR3 is 13 residues. Trimming cost V 6 bases and J 2 bases, with 10 bases left between them. Per the germline V gene, CDR1 is SQVTM and CDR2 is ANQGSEA. For the CDR3, the DNA is TGCAGCGTGGCGGCACCCAACACCGGGGAGCTGTTTTTT. It yields the protein CSVAAPNTGELFF.

The chain has TRBV2 and TRBJ2-7; 9 bases are a match to TRBD1. CDR1 and CDR2 (germline): SNHLY, FYNNEI. The V gene end was trimmed by 11 bases and the J gene end by 5 bases; junction bases not matched to a gene: 16. The CDR3 covers 15 residues. The chain's CDR3 is CASKPSGQGKHEQYF. The CDR3 bases are TGTGCCTCAAAGCCATCGGGACAGGGCAAGCACGAGCAGTACTTC.

The CDR3 sequence is CASSLGLERGQPQHF. The CDR3, as DNA: TGTGCCAGCAGCTTAGGATTAGAGAGAGGTCAGCCCCAGCATTTT. The chain employs TRBV7-8 and TRBJ1-5; D is undetermined. Germline CDR1 reads SGHVS; CDR2 reads FQNEAQ. CDR3 length: 15 amino acids. The V end lost 1 base, the J end lost 6 bases, and 13 bases lay between the germline ends. Full variable domain (remainder filled in from reference TRBV7-8 and TRBJ1-5): GAGVSQSPRYKVAKRGQDVALRCDPISGHVSLFWYQQALGQGPEFLTYFQNEAQLDKSGLPSDRFFAERPEGSVSTLKIQRTQQEDSAVYLCASSLGLERGQPQHFGDGTRLSIL.

The chain is built from TRBV18 and TRBJ1-2; D remains ambiguous. The CDR3 sequence is 16 residues long. Germline lookup yields CDR1 KGHSH and CDR2 LQKENI. Deletions cut 3 bases from V and 2 bases from J, with 16 bases between. CDR3 nucleotide sequence: TGTGCCAGCTCACCCCCTATCGGAACAGACAACTATGGCTACACCTTC. Translating it yields CASSPPIGTDNYGYTF.